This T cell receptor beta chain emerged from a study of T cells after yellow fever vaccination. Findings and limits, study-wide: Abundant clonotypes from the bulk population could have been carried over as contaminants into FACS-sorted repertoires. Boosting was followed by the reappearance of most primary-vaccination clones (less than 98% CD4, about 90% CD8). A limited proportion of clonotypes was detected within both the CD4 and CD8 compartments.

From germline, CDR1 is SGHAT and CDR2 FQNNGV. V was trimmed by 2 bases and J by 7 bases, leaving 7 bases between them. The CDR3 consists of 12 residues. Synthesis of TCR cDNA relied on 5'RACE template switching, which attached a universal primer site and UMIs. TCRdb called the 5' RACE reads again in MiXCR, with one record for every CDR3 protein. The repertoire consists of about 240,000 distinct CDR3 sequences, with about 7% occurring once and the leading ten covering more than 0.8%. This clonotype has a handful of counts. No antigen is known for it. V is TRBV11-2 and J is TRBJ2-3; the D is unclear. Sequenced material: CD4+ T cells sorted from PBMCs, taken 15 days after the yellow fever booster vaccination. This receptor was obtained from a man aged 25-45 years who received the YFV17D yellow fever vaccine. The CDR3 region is CASSLSSNTQYF. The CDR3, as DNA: TGTGCCAGCAGCTTATCTAGTAATACGCAGTATTTT. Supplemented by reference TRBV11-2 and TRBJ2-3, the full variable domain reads EAGVAQSPRYKIIEKRQSVAFWCNPISGHATLYWYQQILGQGPKLLIQFQNNGVVDDSQLPKDRFSAERLKGVDSTLKIQPAKLEDSAVYLCASSLSSNTQYFGPGTRLTVL.